This TCR beta chain was captured by sequencing in a study of CXCR3-negative and CXCR3-positive naive CD8 T cells. Study results and caveats: Comparably high diversity marked both naive subsets, whereas memory CD8+ cells had much lower diversity. Similar TRBV-TRBJ usage characterized naive CXCR3-negative and CXCR3-positive cells; memory cells differed.

In germline, CDR1 is SEHNR, CDR2 FQNEAQ (reference sequence). This CDR3 contains 14 residues. Triplicate sorting captured a few hundred thousand cells each from every CD8+ T cell subset. The CD45RO-CCR7+CD27+CD95- phenotype denoted naive CD8+ T cells. The TRB libraries of cDNA were built by UMI-labeled 5' RACE. TCRdb re-called the 5' RACE reads; every CDR3 protein appears as one record, without DNA. Here the sample table reports about 62,000 distinct CDR3 sequences. Of note for this clonotype: Its specificity is unknown.

Sample: naive CXCR3- CD8+ T cells from blood. Noted subset: CD45RO-CCR7+CD27+CD95- naive CD8+ T cells lacking CXCR3 (TNR3-). The J gene is TRBJ2-7, the V gene TRBV7-9. This clonotype originated in a human donor in good health. Some clones in this sample may be carry-over from other donors' samples. CDR3 region: CASSLIKGSYEQYF.